These 26 T cell receptor beta chains share one sample of origin, sequenced in a study of T cells in Graves' hyperthyroidism and ophthalmopathy. Using RNA transcripts as the source, TCR beta CDR3 regions were amplified. First-round RT-PCR of the TCR CDR3 relied on the HTBI primer set. MiXCR, applied by TCRdb to the multiplex PCR reads, yields one record per CDR3 protein. The sample holds fewer than 750,000 distinct CDR3 sequences, under 60% seen once. Material: peripheral blood or thyroid tissue (not recorded which). These receptors came from a woman between 18 and 29 years old with Graves' hyperthyroidism.

This chain links TRBV29-1 with TRBJ2-2; TRBD2 matches at 9 bases. The CDR3 extends over 14 amino acids. Trimming removed 3 bases from V and 6 bases from J; junction bases left unmatched: 5. The germline V gene encodes CDR1 SQVTM and CDR2 ANQGSEA. CDR3 residues: CSVESSGESGELFF. CDR3 coding DNA: TGCAGCGTTGAGTCTAGCGGGGAGTCCGGGGAGCTGTTTTTT.

V usage is TRBV5-1 and J usage is TRBJ1-2; tentatively, D is TRBD1 (5 bases). The CDR3 loop spans 13 amino acids. Germline V gives CDR1 SGHRS, CDR2 YFSETQ. The V gene lost 0 bases and the J gene lost 6 bases, with 9 bases spanning the gap. CDR3 sequence reads: CASSLVGADGYTF. CDR3 DNA: TGCGCCAGCAGCTTGGTAGGGGCGGATGGCTACACCTTC. The complete variable domain, with remaining parts taken from reference TRBV5-1 and TRBJ1-2, reads KAGVTQTPRYLIKTRGQQVTLSCSPISGHRSVSWYQQTPGQGLQFLFEYFSETQRNKGNFPGRFSGRQFSNSRSEMNVSTLELGDSALYLCASSLVGADGYTFGSGTRLTVV.

This clonotype was detected only a few times. J is TRBJ1-1 and V is TRBV18; TRBD1 might be the D (6 bases). V was trimmed by 3 bases and J by 0 bases, leaving 11 bases between them. In germline, CDR1 is KGHSH, CDR2 LQKENI. The CDR3 spans 15 residues. Here the CDR3 reads CASSPLQGMNTEAFF. The CDR3 DNA is TGTGCCAGCTCACCGCTACAGGGTATGAACACTGAAGCTTTCTTT.

The chain joins TRBV14 to TRBJ2-5, with D uncertain. The length of the CDR3 is 12 residues. The V gene lost 3 bases and the J gene lost 5 bases, with 7 bases spanning the gap. Germline-derived CDR1 and CDR2 are SGHDN and FVKESK. DNA for the CDR3: TGTGCCAGCAGCCATAACAGCGAGACCCAGTACTTC. This translates into CASSHNSETQYF.

The table lists this clonotype with many counts. This chain links TRBV29-1 with TRBJ2-7; D is possibly TRBD1 (5 bases). Germline CDR1 SQVTM, CDR2 ANQGSEA. This CDR3 contains 13 residues. V lost 6 bases and J 0 bases, leaving 12 bases between the germline ends. The CDR3, as DNA: TGCAGCGTCAGGGTTATAAGCTCCTACGAGCAGTACTTC. It codes for CSVRVISSYEQYF.

This clonotype was counted ten times or more. This sequence joins TRBV2 and TRBJ1-4; no definite D call. The CDR3 is 11 amino acids. The V and J ends lost 8 bases and 8 bases respectively, with 9 bases between them. Germline V gene lookup returns CDR1 SNHLY and CDR2 FYNNEI. The CDR3 DNA reads as TGTGCCAGCTCCCTCGGCGAAAAACTGTTTTTT. Its translation: CASSLGEKLFF.

This clonotype was observed at least ten times. V gene TRBV9 combines with J gene TRBJ2-7; 8 nucleotides agree with TRBD1. The CDR3 contains 14 residues. V dropped 0 bases and J dropped 7; count of bases not matched to a gene: 6. CDR1 is SGDLS, CDR2 YYNGEE, per germline. The CDR3 nucleotides read TGTGCCAGCAGCGTAGCAGACAGGGGTCGAGAGCAGTACTTC. Its translation is CASSVADRGREQYF. Full variable domain (rest looked up from reference TRBV9 and TRBJ2-7): DSGVTQTPKHLITATGQRVTLRCSPRSGDLSVYWYQQSLDQGLQFLIQYYNGEERAKGNILERFSAQQFPDLHSELNLSSLELGDSALYFCASSVADRGREQYFGPGTRLTVT.

This clonotype was detected many times. The chain combines TRBV7-6 with TRBJ2-5; tentative D call: TRBD1 (5 bases). V gave up 1 base and J gave up 3 bases, with 15 bases separating them. This CDR3 contains 16 residues. Germline V CDR1 and CDR2: SGHVS, FNYEAQ. The chain's CDR3 is CASSLGDIGAKETQYF. The CDR3, as DNA: TGTGCCAGCAGCTTAGGTGACATTGGGGCCAAAGAGACCCAGTACTTC.

This clonotype was found many times. V is TRBV6-5 and J is TRBJ1-5, with TRBD1 identical over 8 bases. This CDR3 is built from 15 residues. Germline V gene sequence: CDR1 MNHEY, CDR2 SVGAGI. J was trimmed by 6 bases and V by 6 bases; bases with no gene match: 10. In nucleotides, the CDR3 is TGTGCCAGCAGACCCGGACAGGGTGGCTTTCAGCCCCAGCATTTT. This encodes CASRPGQGGFQPQHF.

The chain uses TRBV24-1 and TRBJ2-2; TRBD2 matches 8 bases. Germline CDR1 is KGHDR and CDR2 is SFDVKD. CDR3 size: 16 residues. The J segment lost 4 bases and the V segment lost 3 bases, leaving 6 bases of the junction unmatched. The CDR3 spells CATSDPNGGATGELFF. The CDR3 nucleotides are TGTGCCACCAGTGATCCGAACGGGGGGGCCACCGGGGAGCTGTTTTTT.

Remarks on this clonotype: At one boundary the junction diverges from the germline segment, which might be a read error. The chain carries TRBV24-1 and TRBJ2-7; D may match TRBD1 or TRBD2 (5 bases each). The CDR3 loop spans 16 amino acids. CDR1 and CDR2 from the germline V gene are KGHDR and SFDVKD. This CDR3 is CATSDSAQGDTGELYF. The CDR3 nucleotides are TGTGCCACCAGTGACTCAGCCCAGGGTGACACCGGGGAGCTGTACTTC.

This clonotype was counted ten times or more. The chain recombines TRBV7-9 with TRBJ2-5; a possible D gene is TRBD2 (6 bases). Germline V gene data show CDR1 as SEHNR and CDR2 as FQNEAQ (reference sequence). CDR3 length: 15 amino acids. With 6 bases removed from V and 5 bases from J, the gap between germline ends came to 19 bases. The CDR3 DNA reads as TGTGCCAGCAGTCCCATGCGGGGCGGCCCCGAGACCCAGTACTTC. It specifies CASSPMRGGPETQYF.

The V gene is TRBV24-1, the J gene TRBJ1-5; 7 nucleotides match TRBD1. The CDR3 loop spans 20 amino acids. The V segment lost 2 bases and the J segment 1 base; nucleotides outside the gene matches: 16. The germline CDR1 and CDR2 sequences are KGHDR and SFDVKD. The CDR3 sequence: CATSDWDRLGLGQSNQPQHF. CDR3 DNA: TGTGCCACCAGTGATTGGGACCGTCTCGGGCTGGGACAGAGCAATCAGCCCCAGCATTTT.

The V call is TRBV18, the J call TRBJ2-7; D is unclear. Trimming took 0 bases from V and 2 from J, leaving 11 bases between them. In germline, CDR1 is KGHSH, CDR2 LQKENI. This CDR3 spans 15 amino acids. CDR3: CASSPPEKGTYEQYF. The CDR3 coding sequence is TGTGCCAGCTCACCACCGGAGAAGGGTACCTACGAGCAGTACTTC.

The chain links TRBV19 to TRBJ2-3, with D maybe TRBD1 (6 bases). From germline, CDR1 is LNHDA and CDR2 SQIVND (reference sequence). The V end lost 2 bases, the J end lost 6 bases, and 15 bases lay between the germline ends. The CDR3 consists of 15 residues. The DNA of the CDR3 is TGTGCCAGTAGTATATTGGACAGAGGGTGGGATACGCAGTATTTT. The encoded protein is CASSILDRGWDTQYF.

This clonotype has ten or more counts. The rearrangement joins TRBV20-1 to TRBJ1-2; no reliable D call. V was clipped by 1 base and J by 4 bases, with 10 bases between them. This CDR3 has 13 amino acids. Looked up from germline, CDR1 is DFQATT and CDR2 is SNEGSKA (reference sequence). This chain's CDR3 is CSARVPISYGYTF. The CDR3 DNA reads TGCAGTGCTAGAGTTCCGATATCCTATGGCTACACCTTC.

This clonotype was seen many times. This sequence joins TRBV5-4 and TRBJ2-7; 13 bases are a match to TRBD2. The CDR3 extends over 17 amino acids. J lost 6 bases, V lost 2 bases, and 11 bases had no gene match. Germline-derived CDR1 and CDR2 are SGHNT and YYREEE (reference sequence). CDR3 sequence reads: CASSFGTSGTRRREQYF. CDR3 sequence (DNA): TGTGCCAGCAGCTTTGGGACTAGCGGGACCCGGAGGCGCGAGCAGTACTTC.

A few counts support this clonotype. An end of the junction differs from the germline gene, which may be a read error. This chain joins TRBV7-7 and TRBJ2-7; a weak D match, TRBD2 (6 bases). The J call may be incorrect, as the DNA end agrees better with TRBJ2-1. The germline V gene encodes CDR1 SSHAT and CDR2 FNYEAQ (reference sequence). The CDR3 spans 13 residues. CDR3 DNA sequence: TGTGCTAGCAGCTCGTTAGCGGACAATGAGCAGTTCTTC. Its translation: CASSSLADNEQFF.

This clonotype was observed at least ten times. The V call is TRBV7-2, the J call TRBJ1-2, with D perhaps matching TRBD1 (5 bases). Germline V gene sequence: CDR1 SGHTA, CDR2 FQGNSA. The CDR3 covers 15 residues. V was trimmed by 0 bases and J by 4 bases, leaving 12 bases between them. The CDR3 region has the DNA TGTGCCAGCAGCTTAGCCAGGGAAGTCTCCTATGGCTACACCTTC. Encoded protein: CASSLAREVSYGYTF.

The J gene is TRBJ1-5, the V gene TRBV7-9, with 7 bases identical to TRBD1. Germline V lookup: CDR1 SEHNR, CDR2 FQNEAQ (reference sequence). This CDR3 contains 15 residues. With 5 bases clipped from V and 3 bases from J, the junction kept 7 bases outside the gene matches. The CDR3 coding sequence is TGTGCCAGCAGCGTTGGGGACAGCCCCAATCAGCCCCAGCATTTT. Its protein product is CASSVGDSPNQPQHF.

This clonotype was detected ten times or more. The chain uses TRBV7-6 and TRBJ2-6; D remains ambiguous. CDR3 length: 16 residues. The V end lost 6 bases, the J end lost 1 base, and 13 bases lay between the germline ends. In germline, CDR1 is SGHVS, CDR2 FNYEAQ. CDR3 loop: CASRSDPYSGANVLTF. DNA of the CDR3: TGTGCCAGCAGATCGGACCCCTATTCTGGGGCCAACGTCCTGACTTTC.

The rearrangement joins TRBV7-6 to TRBJ2-1; 9 nucleotides agree with TRBD2. CDR1 is SGHVS, CDR2 FNYEAQ, per germline. Germline trimming cut 5 bases from V and 0 bases from J; bases unmatched to any gene: 8. The CDR3 sequence is 17 residues long. CDR3 sequence (DNA): TGTGCCAGCAGCCGTCGCGGGAGGGCGGTCTCCTACAATGAGCAGTTCTTC. Amino acids: CASSRRGRAVSYNEQFF.

The gene calls are TRBV7-2 and TRBJ2-7, with 10 bases fitting TRBD2. The V gene's germline CDR1 is SGHTA and CDR2 FQGNSA. The V and J ends lost 3 bases and 4 bases, in that order; junction bases with no gene match: 9. The CDR3 extends over 16 amino acids. The CDR3 spells CASSFLGLAELYEQYF. The DNA of the CDR3 is TGTGCCAGCAGCTTCCTCGGACTAGCGGAGCTTTACGAGCAGTACTTC.

The chain recombines TRBV10-3 with TRBJ1-5; D is uncertain. Germline CDR1 is ENHRY and CDR2 is SYGVKD. There are 15 residues in the CDR3. The germline V and J ends were trimmed by 7 bases and 0 bases, with 13 bases remaining between them. Here the CDR3 DNA reads TGTGCCATCAAGACTAGCGGGAGTAGCAATCAGCCCCAGCATTTT. Translation gives CAIKTSGSSNQPQHF.

The V call is TRBV7-3, the J call TRBJ2-2, with TRBD2 identical over 13 bases. Germline V lookup: CDR1 SGHTA, CDR2 FQGTGA. This CDR3 spans 16 amino acids. V trimming: 6 bases; J trimming: 4 bases; junction bases outside the gene matches: 5. The CDR3, as DNA: TGTGCCAGCAGTTGGACTAGCGGGAGTGTCACCGGGGAGCTGTTTTTT. Translating gives CASSWTSGSVTGELFF.

In its sample, this clonotype was seen once. Because the CDR3 is missing its conserved closing phenylalanine or tryptophan, this is likely a read error. The DNA is left out, because the CDR3 cannot be placed on it with certainty; the CDR3 is given as TCRdb lists it. The J gene is TRBJ1-6, the V gene TRBV7-9; the tabulated D call, TRBD1, remains unverified against the DNA. The CDR3 comprises 10 residues, both ends counted. Germline values: CDR1 SEHNR, CDR2 FQNEAQ (reference sequence). The CDR3 sequence is CASSLEDKNY.